Following are 27 T cell receptor beta chains from one sample sequenced in a study of blood T cells in healthy people across ages. Primed by a sample-barcoded 5' primer and a J-beta primer mix, a second PCR proceeded for about 7 to 11 cycles. TCRdb passed the 5' RACE reads through MiXCR, listing each CDR3 protein once. The repertoire includes about 570,000 distinct CDR3 sequences, approximately 25% of them detected once, and about a fifth sits in the top ten. What was sequenced was blood. These receptors all stem from a woman in her 70s in good health.

The gene calls are TRBV29-1 and TRBJ2-3; D ambiguous. The CDR3 sequence is 13 residues long. Germline V gene data show CDR1 as SQVTM and CDR2 as ANQGSEA. V was cut by 3 bases and J by 4 bases, with 11 bases left in between. The CDR3 region has the DNA TGCAGCGTTGAGGCGAGCGCGGCAGATACGCAGTATTTT. As protein: CSVEASAADTQYF.

Details on this clonotype: One junction end disagrees with the germline gene, perhaps due to a read error. In DNA, the CDR3 is TGCGCCAGCAGCTTGGGGCAGGGAAACACCATGTATTTT. This gives the protein CASSLGQGNTMYF. The gene calls are TRBV5-1 and TRBJ1-3; D may be TRBD1 (5 bases). CDR3 length equals 13 residues. CDR1 is SGHRS, CDR2 YFSETQ, per germline.

This clonotype was seen many times. The V and J genes are TRBV4-2 and TRBJ2-5; D is perhaps TRBD1 (6 bases). The V end lost 1 base, the J end lost 2 bases, and 8 bases lay between the germline ends. Germline V CDR1 and CDR2: LGHNA, YNFKEQ. The CDR3 length is 14 residues. The CDR3 sequence is CASSQGTEQETQYF. CDR3 DNA sequence: TGTGCCAGCAGCCAAGGGACAGAGCAAGAGACCCAGTACTTC.

The gene calls are TRBV4-2 and TRBJ1-5, with TRBD1 identical over 9 bases. Germline trimming cut 0 bases from V and 5 bases from J; bases unmatched to any gene: 14. From germline, CDR1 is LGHNA and CDR2 YNFKEQ. This CDR3 has 19 amino acids. CDR3 sequence reads: CASSQEARVWTGDYQPQHF. CDR3 DNA sequence: TGTGCCAGCAGCCAAGAAGCTAGGGTTTGGACAGGGGACTATCAGCCCCAGCATTTT.

This clonotype was detected ten times or more. The chain links TRBV6-6 to TRBJ2-2; no firm D call. The CDR3 covers 16 residues. Trimming stripped 2 bases from V and 6 bases from J, with 16 bases between. CDR1 and CDR2 (germline): MNHNY, SVGAGI (reference sequence). CDR3 coding DNA: TGTGCCAGCAGTTACGGCCAGGTTAGAAAGGCCGGGGAGCTGTTTTTT. This sequence encodes CASSYGQVRKAGELFF.

This clonotype was picked up a small number of times. Mismatch with germline at one junction end may stem from a read error. The rearrangement joins TRBV9 to TRBJ1-1; a weak D match, TRBD1 (6 bases). The CDR3 is 15 amino acids. Germline V gene data show CDR1 as SGDLS and CDR2 as YYNGEE. The CDR3 DNA reads TGTGCCAGCACCGTAGATCCCAGGGGAGTTGGTGAAGCTTTCTTT. Residues: CASTVDPRGVGEAFF.

The sample holds a few counts of this clonotype. V is TRBV5-6 and J is TRBJ2-5; D may match TRBD1 or TRBD2 (5 bases each). The germline CDR1 and CDR2 sequences are SGHDT and YYEEEE. The CDR3 has 15 residues. V lost 4 bases and J lost 4, with 17 bases in between. CDR3 sequence: CASSNLYRDRETQYF. The CDR3 region has the DNA TGTGCCAGCAGCAACCTCTACCGGGACCGAGAGACCCAGTACTTC.

Only a few counts were recorded for this clonotype. The V gene is TRBV12-3 or TRBV12-4, the J gene TRBJ1-2; D gene unclear. Trimming stripped 6 bases from V and 6 bases from J, with 5 bases between. The CDR3 length is 10 residues. The CDR3 region is CASSKHGYTF. DNA of the CDR3: TGTGCCAGCAGCAAACATGGCTACACCTTC.

The chain uses TRBV20-1 and TRBJ2-1; weak D call: TRBD2 (5 bases). The J call could be wrong; TRBJ2-5 is a better fit for the DNA end. The CDR3 is made up of 14 amino acids. The V gene's germline CDR1 is DFQATT and CDR2 SNEGSKA (reference sequence). The CDR3 region is CSAPPTGLKETQYF. The DNA for the CDR3 is TGCAGTGCGCCTCCAACCGGACTCAAAGAGACCCAGTACTTC.

The chain has TRBV20-1 and TRBJ2-1, with TRBD2 matching over 12 bases. The CDR3 runs to 14 residues. Germline assignment: CDR1 DFQATT and CDR2 SNEGSKA (reference sequence). V trimming: 5 bases; J trimming: 8 bases; junction bases outside the gene matches: 7. The DNA for the CDR3 is TGCAGTGCTCTCTCTAGCGGGGGGGCCGATGAGCAGTTCTTC. This translates into CSALSSGGADEQFF.

This clonotype came up a few times. The V and J genes are TRBV14 and TRBJ2-5; D unclear. The assigned J gene may be wrong: the sequence end matches TRBJ2-1 better. The germline V gene encodes CDR1 SGHDN and CDR2 FVKESK. This CDR3 contains 12 residues. The CDR3 loop reads CASSQDTRGQFF. Here the CDR3 DNA reads TGTGCCAGCAGCCAAGATACGCGAGGCCAGTTCTTC.

This sequence joins TRBV3-1 and TRBJ1-1, with TRBD1 matching over 8 bases. The CDR3 sequence is 12 residues long. Unmatched junction bases numbered 5, after V lost 3 bases and J lost 11 bases. Germline V gene data show CDR1 as LGHDT and CDR2 as YNNKEL (reference sequence). The CDR3 DNA is TGTGCCAGCAGCCACGAGGACAGGGTTGCTTTCTTT. Its translation: CASSHEDRVAFF.

The table lists this clonotype with a few counts. The V gene is TRBV7-2, the J gene TRBJ2-3; 9 nucleotides match TRBD2. Germline CDR1 is SGHTA and CDR2 is FQGNSA. J gave up 4 bases and V 5 bases, and 4 bases lay outside the gene matches. This CDR3 region has 14 residues. CDR3 sequence: CASSRGGAADTQYF. Here the CDR3 DNA reads TGTGCCAGCAGCCGCGGGGGGGCGGCAGATACGCAGTATTTT.

V gene TRBV20-1 combines with J gene TRBJ2-4; 10 nucleotides line up with TRBD2. The CDR3 spans 15 residues. Trimming cost V 6 bases and J 1 base; bases outside gene matches: 6. In germline, CDR1 is DFQATT, CDR2 SNEGSKA (reference sequence). The CDR3: CSATLSGGAKNIQYF. The CDR3, as DNA: TGCAGTGCGACCCTTAGCGGGGGGGCCAAAAACATTCAGTACTTC.

This clonotype was counted a few times. The chain couples TRBV7-9 to TRBJ2-3; TRBD2 matches at 8 bases. The germline V gene has CDR1 SEHNR and CDR2 FQNEAQ (reference sequence). The CDR3 is made up of 16 amino acids. J lost 4 bases, V lost 4 bases, and 10 bases had no gene match. In DNA, the CDR3 is TGTGCCAGCAGCTCCCTCTTGGGAGCGGGAGCAGATACGCAGTATTTT. It codes for CASSSLLGAGADTQYF.

This clonotype was counted a single time. V usage is TRBV6-5 and J usage is TRBJ1-2, with D possibly matching TRBD1 (5 bases). In germline, CDR1 is MNHEY, CDR2 SVGAGI. Trimming left V 2 bases short and J 2 bases short, with 9 bases between. This CDR3 spans 14 amino acids. The CDR3 region is CASSYRDGNYGYTF. In DNA form, the CDR3 reads TGTGCCAGCAGTTACCGGGACGGCAACTATGGCTACACCTTC.

The chain links TRBV20-1 to TRBJ2-3; D not certain. The CDR3 totals 13 residues. V was shortened by 5 bases and J by 4 bases, with 13 bases between the two germline ends. Germline lookup yields CDR1 DFQATT and CDR2 SNEGSKA (reference sequence). CDR3 DNA sequence: TGCAGTGCTCTCCTTGGTGGCGCAGATACGCAGTATTTT. Translating it yields CSALLGGADTQYF.

This clonotype was recorded at least ten times. V and J are TRBV20-1 and TRBJ2-5; possibly TRBD2 for D (7 bases). Germline V gene lookup returns CDR1 DFQATT and CDR2 SNEGSKA (reference sequence). Trimming removed 2 bases from V and 1 base from J, with 20 bases in between. CDR3 length: 17 residues. CDR3 DNA sequence: TGCAGTGCTAGACCAAATCCAGGGGAGGGGGGCCAAGAGACCCAGTACTTC. It encodes CSARPNPGEGGQETQYF.

This clonotype was observed many times. The J gene is TRBJ1-1, the V gene TRBV7-9; 10 bases align to TRBD1. CDR1 and CDR2 from the germline V gene are SEHNR and FQNEAQ (reference sequence). V trimming: 4 bases; J trimming: 10 bases; junction bases outside the gene matches: 18. This CDR3 has 17 amino acids. The CDR3: CASSSSPGQGMLTGAFF. Written as DNA, the CDR3 is TGTGCCAGCAGCTCATCTCCGGGACAGGGGATGCTAACCGGAGCTTTCTTT. Supplemented by reference TRBV7-9 and TRBJ1-1, the full variable domain reads DTGVSQNPRHKITKRGQNVTFRCDPISEHNRLYWYRQTLGQGPEFLTYFQNEAQLEKSRLLSDRFSAERPKGSFSTLEIQRTEQGDSAMYLCASSSSPGQGMLTGAFFGQGTRLTVV.

This clonotype was picked up a small number of times. The chain combines TRBV29-1 with TRBJ2-3; possibly TRBD2 for D (7 bases). Germline V gene lookup returns CDR1 SQVTM and CDR2 ANQGSEA. With 6 bases removed from V and 0 bases from J, the gap between germline ends came to 13 bases. This CDR3 is 14 amino acids long. The CDR3 nucleotides read TGCAGCGTAGGTAGGGGGGGTAGCACAGATACGCAGTATTTT. This codes for CSVGRGGSTDTQYF.

This clonotype was detected a few times. The V gene is TRBV12-5, the J gene TRBJ2-7, with D unresolved. V lost 8 bases to trimming and J lost 3 bases, with 11 bases between them. The CDR3 covers 12 residues. Germline CDR1 reads LGHNT; CDR2 reads FRNRAP. The CDR3 loop reads CASSNTLYEQYF. In nucleotides, the CDR3 is TGTGCTAGTTCTAACACCCTCTACGAGCAGTACTTC.

This clonotype was picked up a small number of times. The rearrangement joins TRBV2 to TRBJ1-2, with D unresolved. Trimming stripped 6 bases from V and 3 bases from J, with 8 bases between. The CDR3 loop spans 12 amino acids. Germline CDR1 reads SNHLY; CDR2 reads FYNNEI. In DNA, the CDR3 is TGTGCCAGCAGCGCCTACCACTATGGCTACACCTTC. Translation: CASSAYHYGYTF.

This rearrangement joins TRBV4-3 to TRBJ2-1; D is ambiguous. The CDR3 is made up of 14 amino acids. V lost 1 base and J lost 2, with 6 bases in between. CDR1 and CDR2 from the germline V gene are LGHNA and YSLEER. The DNA for the CDR3 is TGCGCCAGCAGCCAAGCAGCTACCTACAATGAGCAGTTCTTC. Translation: CASSQAATYNEQFF.

This clonotype was detected only a few times. The chain has TRBV5-1 and TRBJ1-1; D is perhaps TRBD1 (5 bases). Trimming left V 1 base short and J 0 bases short, with 13 bases between. Germline V gene data show CDR1 as SGHRS and CDR2 as YFSETQ. The CDR3 length is 16 residues. CDR3 bases: TGCGCCAGCAGCTTGTTGAATCAGGGTATGAACACTGAAGCTTTCTTT. Translated, it gives CASSLLNQGMNTEAFF.

This clonotype showed up just a few times. J is TRBJ2-1 and V is TRBV6-5; no clear D gene. Trimming shortened V by 6 bases and J by 0 bases, and 6 bases separated the two germline ends. Germline CDR1 MNHEY, CDR2 SVGAGI. This CDR3 comprises 13 residues. For the CDR3, the DNA is TGTGCCAGCAGAGCCCTCTCCTACAATGAGCAGTTCTTC. The encoded protein is CASRALSYNEQFF.

V and J are TRBV2 and TRBJ2-3; D perhaps matches TRBD2 (7 bases). This CDR3 has 16 residues. CDR1 is SNHLY, CDR2 FYNNEI, per germline. V lost 7 bases, J lost 5 bases, and 22 bases lay in between. The CDR3 DNA reads TGTGCCAGCAAACGCTGGGCCGGGGGGCGAGAAGATACGCAGTATTTT. This encodes CASKRWAGGREDTQYF. The entire variable domain, with the rest obtained from reference TRBV2 and TRBJ2-3, is as follows: EPEVTQTPSHQVTQMGQEVILRCVPISNHLYFYWYRQILGQKVEFLVSFYNNEISEKSEIFDDQFSVERPDGSNFTLKIRSTKLEDSAMYFCASKRWAGGREDTQYFGPGTRLTVL.

The J gene is TRBJ2-3, the V gene TRBV4-1; 11 nucleotides agree with TRBD2. CDR3 length: 17 residues. Germline values: CDR1 MGHRA, CDR2 YSYEKL. The J segment lost 0 bases and the V segment lost 4 bases, leaving 6 bases of the junction unmatched. CDR3 nucleotide sequence: TGCGCCAGCAGCCCAGAACCTAGCGGGGGGAGCACAGATACGCAGTATTTT. Protein product: CASSPEPSGGSTDTQYF.